This entry lists 3 T cell receptor beta chains sequenced from one sample in a study of early T cells in non-severe SARS-CoV-2 infection. TCRdb used MiXCR to reprocess the 5' RACE reads, holding one entry per CDR3 protein. The table records some 57,000 distinct CDR3 sequences, about a tenth of them present only once. What was sequenced was whole blood. The origin of the receptors is an adult who was a healthcare worker with PCR-confirmed SARS-CoV-2 infection or an uninfected control (not recorded which).

This clonotype has just a few counts. The CDR3 region has the DNA TGTGCCTCCTCGGACAGGGGAGGGTACGAGCAGTACTTC. As protein: CASSDRGGYEQYF. The rearrangement joins TRBV10-3 to TRBJ2-7; TRBD1 agrees at 9 bases. This CDR3 contains 13 residues. V was clipped by 11 bases and J by 4 bases; unmatched bases: 9. CDR1 is ENHRY and CDR2 is SYGVKD in the germline V gene.

This clonotype was detected a few times. This rearrangement joins TRBV7-8 to TRBJ2-7; TRBD2 agrees at 8 bases. The trim removed 5 bases at V and 8 bases at J, leaving 8 bases unmatched. The CDR3 spans 13 residues. Germline-derived CDR1 and CDR2 are SGHVS and FQNEAQ. The CDR3 protein is CASSPGLAGKQYF. The CDR3 DNA sequence: TGTGCCAGCAGCCCCGGGTTAGCGGGGAAGCAGTACTTC.

This clonotype was seen only a few times. The chain recombines TRBV7-9 with TRBJ2-3; D uncertain. Trimming stripped 0 bases from V and 0 bases from J, with 10 bases between. The germline gives CDR1 SEHNR, CDR2 FQNEAQ (reference sequence). The CDR3 is 16 residues long. The DNA of the CDR3 is TGTGCCAGCAGCTTAGCGGTCGAGACTAGCACAGATACGCAGTATTTT. Protein sequence: CASSLAVETSTDTQYF. Full variable domain (remainder filled in from reference TRBV7-9 and TRBJ2-3): DTGVSQNPRHKITKRGQNVTFRCDPISEHNRLYWYRQTLGQGPEFLTYFQNEAQLEKSRLLSDRFSAERPKGSFSTLEIQRTEQGDSAMYLCASSLAVETSTDTQYFGPGTRLTVL.